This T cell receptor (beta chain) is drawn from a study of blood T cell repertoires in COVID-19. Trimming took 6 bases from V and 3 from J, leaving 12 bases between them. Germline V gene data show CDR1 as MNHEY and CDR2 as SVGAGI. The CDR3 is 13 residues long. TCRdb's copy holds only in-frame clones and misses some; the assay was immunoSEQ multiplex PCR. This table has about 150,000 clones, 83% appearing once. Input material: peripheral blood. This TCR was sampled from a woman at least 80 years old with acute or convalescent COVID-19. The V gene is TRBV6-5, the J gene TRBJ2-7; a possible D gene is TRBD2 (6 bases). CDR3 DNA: TGTGCCAGCAGGAAAGGGACTCTCTACGAGCAGTACTTC. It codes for CASRKGTLYEQYF.